The entry below gives a single TCR beta chain sequence along with its context. What antigen it recognizes has not been identified. It has no much larger one-base neighbor in the sample; base qualities were not kept. Per the publication, the time point label means: baseline before first vaccination. The sample's treatment or condition label, decoded: meningococcal conjugate vaccine given as trial control. Vaccinee samples came from UK trials COV001 and COV002, including a single-blind randomized controlled phase 2/3 trial of AZD1222 (ChAdOx1 nCoV-19) in healthy adults. Trial participant PBMC samples were collected at day 0 and day 28 after the second dose for TCRbeta chain sequencing. The CDR3 regions of human TCRbeta chains were analyzed by immunosequencing. Per the source publication's procedure: Repertoire TCRs were checked for matches against a reference library of SARS-CoV-2-specific TCRs that had been generated using the MIRA antigen-specificity platform. Breadth was defined as the fraction of unique TCRs that were SARS-CoV-2-associated, and depth was defined as the fraction of total T cells that were SARS-CoV-2-associated. Using the MIRA data, each spike-specific TCR was assigned both to the spike region to which the TCR was reactive and to a CD4 or CD8 class. Log10-transformed breadth and depth values were compared by one-way ANOVA with Sidak's multiple comparisons tests. Imported from immuneACCESS, the table was reduced by TCRdb to in-frame sequences with V and J called. These copies leave out some clones; in studies compared against another copy, an unresolved V gene accounts for under half, and the cause of the remainder is not known. V, J and clone size reflect that table, while D and trimming were determined from the DNA. This sample has tens of thousands of clones in its table, and over 80% of those were observed once. Of the sample, 4.5% is held by the ten largest clones.

The data were obtained in a study of T cell responses to AZD1222 COVID-19 vaccine (dated by TCRdb to 2020 to 2022). Looking at the study overall: TCR sequencing covered more than 230 trial participants: 207 given two doses of AZD1222 and about 26 given two doses of MenACWY control vaccine. Trial participants were enrolled by age into subgroups of 18-55, 56-69 and 70-plus years, and roughly 160, 29 and 62 TCR-sequenced participants, respectively, were included in these subgroups.

What the study reported, not specific to this receptor: Participants were mostly white British, with more females than males. The authors suggested clonal diversity may have been underestimated. Conclusions about previously exposed vaccinees are limited, since just five or six AZD1222 recipients were seropositive for SARS-CoV-2 at baseline. Nearly half of unique spike-specific TCRs reportedly recognized epitopes outside regions mutated in the B.1.351 and B.1.1.7 variants. After two AZD1222 doses, both the breadth and the depth of spike-specific TCRs were significantly higher than at day 0 and than in MenACWY recipients. Because no day 14 peak-response samples were available, the repertoires could be characterized only after the peak T cell response. In the small 56-69-year group, the increase in depth fell short of significance, most likely because of low power. The vaccine-associated CD4 TCRs covered the entire spike protein, and the dominant responses fell in regions 160-218 and 743-854.

The germline V and J ends show losses of 11 bases and 1 base respectively, and no gene match explains 10 bases of the junction. Including cysteine and phenylalanine, the CDR3 has 15 amino acids. Only the CDR3 portion is preserved as DNA: 45 bases, with reading frame beginning at the first base. For CDR1 and CDR2, the germline V gene lists SNHLY and FYNNEI. Rearrangement joined TRBV2 to TRBJ2-5, with 10 middle bases fitting TRBD2. The receptor was isolated from an adult in good health. This material consisted of peripheral blood, taken on day 0 of MenACWY control vaccination. Here is the DNA: TGTGCCGCGGGCAGCGGGAGGGCCCTCCAAGAGACCCAGTACTTC. The encoded protein is CAAGSGRALQETQYF.